One sample yielded the 18 T cell receptor beta chains listed below, sequenced in a study of blood T cell repertoires in COVID-19. Some clones are missing from TCRdb's copy, which holds only in-frame ones; the method was immunoSEQ multiplex PCR. The sample includes tens of thousands of clones, under 95% of them seen just once. The specimen sequenced was peripheral blood. These receptors were collected from a man aged 45-65 years with active COVID-19.

By sample fraction, this clone is large. V gene TRBV4-2 combines with J gene TRBJ2-7, with TRBD1 matching 12 bases. J was trimmed by 6 bases and V by 1 base; bases with no gene match: 7. Germline V gene sequence: CDR1 LGHNA, CDR2 YNFKEQ. The CDR3 covers 16 residues. CDR3 protein: CASSQVPGQGAGEQYF. CDR3 DNA sequence: TGTGCCAGCAGCCAAGTACCGGGACAGGGGGCTGGCGAGCAGTACTTC.

This chain links TRBV29-1 with TRBJ2-3, with a weak D call TRBD2 (6 bases). Trimming pared 2 bases from V and 2 bases from J, leaving 23 bases between. The CDR3 has 18 amino acids. The germline V gene has CDR1 SQVTM and CDR2 ANQGSEA. Here the CDR3 DNA reads TGCAGCGTTGAATTCCCTGGAGGGCTGGGGCAATTCACAGATACGCAGTATTTT. Translating it yields CSVEFPGGLGQFTDTQYF.

This chain uses TRBV11-2 with TRBJ2-1; no firm D call. The CDR3 is 15 residues long. Germline CDR1 is SGHAT and CDR2 is FQNNGV. Trimming pared 5 bases from V and 10 bases from J, leaving 21 bases between. The CDR3 sequence is CASSPRVLEVLEQFF. CDR3 DNA sequence: TGTGCCAGCAGCCCCCGGGTGCTAGAGGTACTCGAGCAGTTCTTC. The variable domain in full, with the rest retrieved from reference TRBV11-2 and TRBJ2-1, is EAGVAQSPRYKIIEKRQSVAFWCNPISGHATLYWYQQILGQGPKLLIQFQNNGVVDDSQLPKDRFSAERLKGVDSTLKIQPAKLEDSAVYLCASSPRVLEVLEQFFGPGTRLTVL.

The chain joins TRBV5-6 to TRBJ2-6; D perhaps matches TRBD1 (6 bases). Looked up from germline, CDR1 is SGHDT and CDR2 is YYEEEE. V lost 3 bases and J 0 bases, leaving 13 bases between the germline ends. The CDR3 runs to 17 residues. CDR3 in amino acids: CASSSGQLLSGANVLTF. CDR3 bases: TGTGCCAGCAGCTCCGGACAGTTACTCTCTGGGGCCAACGTCCTGACTTTC.

The gene calls are TRBV19 and TRBJ2-3; maybe TRBD2 (6 bases). The V gene's germline CDR1 is LNHDA and CDR2 SQIVND (reference sequence). This CDR3 comprises 15 residues. V gave up 6 bases and J gave up 0 bases, with 13 bases separating them. This CDR3 reads CASRSRGMSTDTQYF. CDR3 in DNA: TGTGCCAGTAGAAGTCGGGGGATGAGCACAGATACGCAGTATTTT.

The chain carries TRBV18 and TRBJ1-3; no definite D call. Germline lookup yields CDR1 KGHSH and CDR2 LQKENI. The CDR3 has 15 amino acids. Trimming shortened V by 2 bases and J by 0 bases, and 8 bases separated the two germline ends. CDR3 residues: CASSPGSGSGNTIYF. In DNA form, the CDR3 reads TGTGCCAGCTCACCAGGCAGCGGCTCTGGAAACACCATATATTTT.

The chain joins TRBV6-1 to TRBJ2-7; the D gene is possibly TRBD2 (6 bases). The ends were cut back, 3 bases at V and 2 bases at J, with 8 bases in the middle. CDR3 length: 13 amino acids. Germline lookup yields CDR1 MNHNS and CDR2 SASEGT. The CDR3 DNA is TGTGCCAGCAGTGAGCGGGACCCCTACGAGCAGTACTTC. Its translation: CASSERDPYEQYF.

The CDR3 loop is CASSAQGMNTEAFF. The CDR3 DNA sequence: TGTGCCAGCAGCGCACAGGGGATGAACACTGAAGCTTTCTTT. This sequence joins TRBV7-2 and TRBJ1-1; TRBD1 agrees at 7 bases. The CDR3 spans 14 residues. CDR1 and CDR2 (germline): SGHTA, FQGNSA. The V segment lost 5 bases and the J segment 0 bases; nucleotides outside the gene matches: 3.

V and J are TRBV4-2 and TRBJ1-5; D is ambiguous. The CDR3 covers 15 residues. CDR1 LGHNA and CDR2 YNFKEQ come from the germline V gene. Trimming took 0 bases from V and 4 from J, leaving 10 bases between them. The CDR3 sequence is CASSQEAGKNQPQHF. For the CDR3, the DNA is TGTGCCAGCAGCCAAGAGGCCGGGAAGAATCAGCCCCAGCATTTT.

This chain uses TRBV2 with TRBJ1-4, with D perhaps TRBD1 (6 bases). Germline CDR1 SNHLY, CDR2 FYNNEI. The CDR3 has 15 amino acids. Trimming shortened V by 11 bases and J by 0 bases, and 16 bases separated the two germline ends. The CDR3 coding sequence is TGTGCCTCTTTGAGGGGGGGGGCAACTAATGAAAAACTGTTTTTT. Protein sequence: CASLRGGATNEKLFF. The entire variable domain, with the rest obtained from reference TRBV2 and TRBJ1-4, is as follows: EPEVTQTPSHQVTQMGQEVILRCVPISNHLYFYWYRQILGQKVEFLVSFYNNEISEKSEIFDDQFSVERPDGSNFTLKIRSTKLEDSAMYFCASLRGGATNEKLFFGSGTQLSVL.

V is TRBV5-6 and J is TRBJ1-5; 8 nucleotides match TRBD1. J lost 6 bases, V lost 4 bases, and 6 bases had no gene match. The CDR3 length is 14 residues. Germline lookup yields CDR1 SGHDT and CDR2 YYEEEE. The CDR3 coding sequence is TGTGCCAGCAGCCAGGGGGCCGCGGTTCAGCCCCAGCATTTT. The encoded protein is CASSQGAAVQPQHF.

CDR3 in DNA: TGTGCCAGCAGCTTGGTACTAGCGGCCCCCTACGAGCAGTACTTC. Translated, it gives CASSLVLAAPYEQYF. This rearrangement joins TRBV5-6 to TRBJ2-7; 8 bases are shared with TRBD2. In germline, CDR1 is SGHDT, CDR2 YYEEEE. V lost 0 bases and J lost 2; bases outside the gene matches: 4. The CDR3 spans 15 residues.

V gene TRBV11-2 combines with J gene TRBJ1-2; 9 bases are a match to TRBD1. V lost 5 bases and J lost 4; bases outside the gene matches: 2. Germline V lookup: CDR1 SGHAT, CDR2 FQNNGV. The CDR3 length is 13 residues. The CDR3 bases are TGTGCCAGCAGCCCGGGACAGGGCTATGGCTACACCTTC. Translating it yields CASSPGQGYGYTF.

The chain joins TRBV28 to TRBJ2-7, with D perhaps matching TRBD1 (6 bases). Germline V gene lookup returns CDR1 MDHEN and CDR2 SYDVKM. V was trimmed by 2 bases and J by 6 bases, leaving 17 bases between them. The CDR3 loop spans 15 amino acids. CDR3: CASSLLGATSFEQYF. The CDR3, as DNA: TGTGCCAGCAGTTTACTGGGGGCCACCAGCTTCGAGCAGTACTTC.

This CDR3 reads CASSPRDRGSHEQYF. CDR3 nucleotides: TGTGCCAGCAGTCCCCGGGACAGGGGTTCACACGAGCAGTACTTC. J is TRBJ2-7 and V is TRBV6-5, with TRBD1 matching over 10 bases. J lost 5 bases, V lost 5 bases, and 9 bases had no gene match. CDR3 length equals 15 residues. Germline CDR1 and CDR2: MNHEY and SVGAGI.

The chain has TRBV6-6 and TRBJ2-7; TRBD1 matches 7 bases. This CDR3 has 15 residues. V dropped 6 bases and J dropped 1; count of bases not matched to a gene: 9. Per the germline V gene, CDR1 is MNHNY and CDR2 is SVGAGI (reference sequence). The CDR3 loop reads CASRRDRERSYEQYF. Here the CDR3 DNA reads TGTGCCAGCAGACGAGACAGGGAAAGATCCTACGAGCAGTACTTC.

The chain couples TRBV2 to TRBJ2-2; tentatively, D is TRBD1 (7 bases). This CDR3 is 16 amino acids long. Per the germline V gene, CDR1 is SNHLY and CDR2 is FYNNEI. V was trimmed by 3 bases and J by 5 bases, leaving 16 bases between them. The CDR3 nucleotides are TGTGCCAGCAGTGACGAGGCAGGGGGGAATACCGGGGAGCTGTTTTTT. Translating it yields CASSDEAGGNTGELFF.

The genes are TRBV9 and TRBJ2-3; TRBD2 matches at 7 bases. The germline gives CDR1 SGDLS, CDR2 YYNGEE. Unmatched junction bases numbered 11, after V lost 4 bases and J lost 3 bases. The CDR3 sequence is 16 residues long. The CDR3 coding sequence is TGTGCCAGCAGCCCCCCGGGCGGGAGTGCGACAGATACGCAGTATTTT. Protein sequence: CASSPPGGSATDTQYF.